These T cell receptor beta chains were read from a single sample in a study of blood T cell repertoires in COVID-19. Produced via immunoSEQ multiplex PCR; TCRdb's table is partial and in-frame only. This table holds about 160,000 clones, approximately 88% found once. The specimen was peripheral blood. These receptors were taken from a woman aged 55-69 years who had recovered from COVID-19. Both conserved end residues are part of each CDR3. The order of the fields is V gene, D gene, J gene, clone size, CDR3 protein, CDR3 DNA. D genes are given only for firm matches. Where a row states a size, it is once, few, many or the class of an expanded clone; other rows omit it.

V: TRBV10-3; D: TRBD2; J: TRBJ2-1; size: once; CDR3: CAISAPGGAGNEQFF; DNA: TGTGCCATCAGTGCCCCCGGGGGGGCCGGGAATGAGCAGTTCTTC
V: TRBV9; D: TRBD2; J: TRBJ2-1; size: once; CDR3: CASSRGEGLAGNEQFF; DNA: TGTGCCAGCAGCCGTGGAGAGGGACTAGCAGGGAATGAGCAGTTCTTC
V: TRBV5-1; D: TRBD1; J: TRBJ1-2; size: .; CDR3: CASTKGQNYGYTF; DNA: TGCGCCAGCACCAAGGGACAGAACTATGGCTACACCTTC
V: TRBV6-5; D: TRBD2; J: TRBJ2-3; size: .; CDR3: CASKRGGSTDTQYF; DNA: TGTGCCAGCAAACGGGGGGGAAGCACAGATACGCAGTATTTT
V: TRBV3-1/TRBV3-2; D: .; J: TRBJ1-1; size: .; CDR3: CASSQDSRRAFF; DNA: TGTGCCAGCAGCCAAGATTCCAGGAGGGCTTTCTTT
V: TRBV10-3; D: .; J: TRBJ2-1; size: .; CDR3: CAISEGQYNEQFF; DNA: TGTGCCATCAGTGAAGGACAGTACAATGAGCAGTTCTTC
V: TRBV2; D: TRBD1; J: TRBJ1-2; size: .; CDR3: CASSEVASGGDGYTF; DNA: TGTGCCAGCAGTGAAGTAGCGTCAGGGGGCGATGGCTACACCTTC
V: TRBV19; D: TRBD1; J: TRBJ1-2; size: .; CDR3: CASSHHPGQGESGYTF; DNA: TGTGCCAGTAGTCACCACCCGGGACAGGGGGAGAGTGGCTACACCTTC
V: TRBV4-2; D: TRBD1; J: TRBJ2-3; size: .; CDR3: CASSQGGTGGITDTQYF; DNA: TGTGCCAGCAGCCAAGGCGGGACAGGGGGTATCACAGATACGCAGTATTTT
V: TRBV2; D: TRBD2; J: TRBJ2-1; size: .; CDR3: CASTLVAGGLEQFF; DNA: TGTGCCAGCACTCTCGTAGCGGGGGGGCTTGAGCAGTTCTTC
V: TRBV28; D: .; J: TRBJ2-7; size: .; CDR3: CASSLGTGSSYEQYF; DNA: TGTGCCAGCAGTTTGGGAACAGGTAGCTCCTACGAGCAGTACTTC
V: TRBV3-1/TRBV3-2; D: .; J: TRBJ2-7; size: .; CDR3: CASSRGTYEQYF; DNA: TGTGCCAGCAGCAGGGGTACCTACGAGCAGTACTTC
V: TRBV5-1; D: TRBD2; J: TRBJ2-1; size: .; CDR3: CASSSRGTRHRNEQFF; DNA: TGCGCCAGCAGTTCTAGGGGGACTAGGCACAGGAATGAGCAGTTCTTC
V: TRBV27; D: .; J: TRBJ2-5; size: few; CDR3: CASTLGGAAGETQYF; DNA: TGTGCCAGCACCCTCGGCGGGGCCGCCGGGGAGACCCAGTACTTC
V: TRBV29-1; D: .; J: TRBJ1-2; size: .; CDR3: CSVLWRLYGYTF; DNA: TGCAGCGTTCTGTGGCGGTTGTATGGCTACACCTTC
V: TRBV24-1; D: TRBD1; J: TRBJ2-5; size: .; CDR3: CATSDLGTGGPETQYF; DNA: TGTGCCACCAGTGATTTGGGGACAGGGGGCCCCGAGACCCAGTACTTC
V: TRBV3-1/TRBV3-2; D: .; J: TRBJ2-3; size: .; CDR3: CASSDKNPGGPDTQYF; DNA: TGTGCCAGCAGCGACAAAAACCCCGGGGGGCCAGATACGCAGTATTTT
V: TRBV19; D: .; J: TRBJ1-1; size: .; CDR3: CASSPRQDLNTEAFF; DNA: TGTGCCAGTAGTCCACGACAGGATTTGAACACTGAAGCTTTCTTT
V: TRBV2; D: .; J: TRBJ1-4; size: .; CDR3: CASRGGGGNEKLFF; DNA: TGTGCCAGCCGTGGGGGGGGCGGGAATGAAAAACTGTTTTTT
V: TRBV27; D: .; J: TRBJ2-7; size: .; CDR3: CASSPWGRAYEQYF; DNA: TGTGCCAGCAGCCCGTGGGGGCGTGCCTACGAGCAGTACTTC
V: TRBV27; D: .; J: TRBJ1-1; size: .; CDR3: CASRQFQNTEAFF; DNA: TGTGCCAGCAGACAGTTTCAGAACACTGAAGCTTTCTTT
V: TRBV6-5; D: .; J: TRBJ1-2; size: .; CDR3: CASSYRGGLIYGYTF; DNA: TGTGCCAGCAGTTACCGCGGGGGGCTTATCTATGGCTACACCTTC
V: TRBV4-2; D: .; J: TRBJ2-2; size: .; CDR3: CASSQVVQITGELFF; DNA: TGTGCCAGCAGCCAAGTCGTTCAGATCACCGGGGAGCTGTTTTTT
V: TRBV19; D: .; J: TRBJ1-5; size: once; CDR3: CASTTFGNQPQHF; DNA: TGTGCCAGTACTACCTTCGGGAATCAGCCCCAGCATTTT
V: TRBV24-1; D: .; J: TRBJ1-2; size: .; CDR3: CATFKNRALTKDGYTF; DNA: TGTGCCACCTTCAAAAACAGGGCCCTTACTAAGGATGGCTACACCTTC
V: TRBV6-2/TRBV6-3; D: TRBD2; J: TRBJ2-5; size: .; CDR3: CASSYFGLAETQYF; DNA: TGTGCCAGCAGTTACTTCGGACTAGCGGAGACCCAGTACTTC
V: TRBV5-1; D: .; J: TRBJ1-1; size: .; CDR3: CASRTSPGYWTEAFF; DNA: TGCGCCAGCAGAACCTCCCCAGGGTATTGGACTGAAGCTTTCTTT